These 19 T cell receptor beta chains share one sample of origin, sequenced in a study of early T cells in non-severe SARS-CoV-2 infection. One entry per CDR3 protein results from TCRdb running MiXCR on the 5' RACE reads. The sample has about 46,000 distinct CDR3 sequences, roughly 5.4% seen once; the top ten hold 5% to 5.5%. The material sequenced was whole blood, taken at baseline. These receptor sequences come from an adult who was a healthcare worker with PCR-confirmed SARS-CoV-2 infection or an uninfected control (not recorded which).

This clonotype was observed at least ten times. The chain recombines TRBV6-1 with TRBJ2-3, with 9 bases aligning to TRBD2. V was pared by 4 bases and J by 3 bases, with 8 bases of the junction left unmatched. CDR3 length equals 16 residues. The V gene's germline CDR1 is MNHNS and CDR2 SASEGT. The CDR3 loop is CASSGATSGYTDTQYF. CDR3 sequence (DNA): TGTGCCAGCAGTGGGGCCACTAGCGGGTATACAGATACGCAGTATTTT.

This clonotype was seen once. A much larger clone differs from this one at a single base, so this may be a read error. The J gene is TRBJ1-4, the V gene TRBV25-1; D is undetermined. Germline V gives CDR1 MGHDK, CDR2 SYGVNS. The CDR3 totals 15 residues. The CDR3 DNA sequence: TGTGCCAGCGGTGAATATTCCGGGTGGAGTGAAAAACTGTTTTTT. Encoded protein: CASGEYSGWSEKLFF. Full variable domain (missing parts from reference TRBV25-1 and TRBJ1-4): EADIYQTPRYLVIGTGKKITLECSQTMGHDKMYWYQQDPGMELHLIHYSYGVNSTEKGDLSSESTVSRIRTEHFPLTLESARPSHTSQYLCASGEYSGWSEKLFFGSGTQLSVL.

This clonotype was recorded many times. The V call is TRBV15, the J call TRBJ1-2; TRBD1 is a possible D gene (6 bases). Germline V gene sequence: CDR1 LNHNV, CDR2 YYDKDF (reference sequence). The CDR3 is made up of 15 amino acids. V gave up 4 bases and J gave up 6 bases, with 18 bases separating them. Here the CDR3 reads CATSKDRQESDGYTF. DNA for the CDR3: TGTGCCACCAGCAAGGACCGACAGGAGTCAGATGGCTACACCTTC.

This clonotype was counted a few times. V gene TRBV12-3 or TRBV12-4 combines with J gene TRBJ2-3; weak D call: TRBD2 (5 bases). Trimming removed 5 bases at V and 3 bases at J, with 12 bases between. CDR3 size: 14 residues. Here the CDR3 DNA reads TGTGCCAGCAGTCCCCCGGACTCGACAGATACGCAGTATTTT. Translating it yields CASSPPDSTDTQYF.

This clonotype has at least ten counts. The chain employs TRBV20-1 and TRBJ2-3; TRBD1 might be the D (5 bases). The V gene's germline CDR1 is DFQATT and CDR2 SNEGSKA (reference sequence). CDR3 size: 13 residues. V lost 2 bases, J lost 1 base, and 7 bases lay in between. The CDR3, as DNA: TGCAGTGCTAGATGGGGCCGCACAGATACGCAGTATTTT. This sequence encodes CSARWGRTDTQYF.

This clonotype occurred a few times. The J gene is TRBJ1-5, the V gene TRBV5-4, with D hard to call. The CDR3 has 12 amino acids. CDR1 SGHNT and CDR2 YYREEE come from the germline V gene (reference sequence). Trimming removed 1 base at V and 7 bases at J, with 6 bases between. For the CDR3, the DNA is TGTGCCAGCAGCTTGTTAGGCCAGCCCCAGCATTTT. Its protein is CASSLLGQPQHF.

This clonotype has just a few counts. The chain carries TRBV18 and TRBJ1-2; D not certain. Germline-derived CDR1 and CDR2 are KGHSH and LQKENI. Trimming removed 1 base at V and 8 bases at J, with 14 bases between. The CDR3 loop spans 14 amino acids. The CDR3 nucleotides read TGTGCCAGCTCACCACTTATAACAGATCACGGCTACACCTTC. Translation gives CASSPLITDHGYTF. Full variable domain (outside the CDR3, taken from reference TRBV18 and TRBJ1-2): NAGVMQNPRHLVRRRGQEARLRCSPMKGHSHVYWYRQLPEEGLKFMVYLQKENIIDESGMPKERFSAEFPKEGPSILRIQQVVRGDSAAYFCASSPLITDHGYTFGSGTRLTVV.

This chain connects TRBV5-4 to TRBJ2-7; D may match TRBD1 or TRBD2 (5 bases each). Germline V gene sequence: CDR1 SGHNT, CDR2 YYREEE (reference sequence). The V gene lost 0 bases and the J gene lost 0 bases, with 13 bases spanning the gap. This CDR3 contains 16 residues. The CDR3 spells CASSLGPGPVSYEQYF. CDR3 in DNA: TGTGCCAGCAGCTTGGGACCGGGACCCGTCTCCTACGAGCAGTACTTC.

This clonotype was detected only a few times. This chain connects TRBV11-2 to TRBJ2-7; the D is unclear. V lost 0 bases, J lost 5 bases, and 11 bases lay in between. The germline V gene has CDR1 SGHAT and CDR2 FQNNGV. This CDR3 is 14 amino acids long. CDR3 coding DNA: TGTGCCAGCAGCTTAGATCGGTTGACTGACGAGCAGTACTTC. As protein: CASSLDRLTDEQYF.

This clonotype was recorded many times. The rearrangement uses TRBV27 and TRBJ1-6; D gene unclear. Germline lookup yields CDR1 MNHEY and CDR2 SMNVEV (reference sequence). This CDR3 has 14 residues. The germline V and J ends were trimmed by 7 bases and 6 bases, with 13 bases remaining between them. The CDR3 loop reads CASTDGLINSPLHF. CDR3 nucleotides: TGTGCCAGCACCGACGGGCTTATTAATTCACCCCTCCACTTT.

Only a few counts were recorded for this clonotype. The rearrangement links TRBV10-2 to TRBJ1-6; the D gene is possibly TRBD1 (5 bases). This CDR3 region has 13 residues. CDR1 WSHSY and CDR2 SAAADI come from the germline V gene. V was clipped by 5 bases and J by 5 bases, with 7 bases between them. CDR3 residues: CASSKGDNSPLHF. CDR3 coding DNA: TGCGCCAGCAGTAAAGGGGATAATTCACCCCTCCACTTT.

The rearrangement uses TRBV12-5 and TRBJ2-2; D is possibly TRBD1 or TRBD2 (6 bases each). The V end was cut by 7 bases, the J end by 6 bases, with 12 bases between. Germline loops: CDR1 LGHNT, CDR2 FRNRAP. This CDR3 region has 13 residues. CDR3 region: CASAGGGPGELFF. In DNA, the CDR3 is TGTGCTAGTGCCGGAGGGGGGCCCGGGGAGCTGTTTTTT. Full variable domain (missing parts from reference TRBV12-5 and TRBJ2-2): DARVTQTPRHKVTEMGQEVTMRCQPILGHNTVFWYRQTMMQGLELLAYFRNRAPLDDSGMPKDRFSAEMPDATLATLKIQPSEPRDSAVYFCASAGGGPGELFFGEGSRLTVL.

This clonotype showed up just a few times. This chain joins TRBV7-2 and TRBJ2-1, with 9 positions matching TRBD2. The ends lost 7 bases at V and 8 bases at J; junction bases unmatched: 9. CDR1 and CDR2 (germline): SGHTA, FQGNSA. CDR3 length: 14 residues. CDR3: CASTRLAVGDEQFF. The DNA of the CDR3 is TGTGCCAGCACCCGACTAGCGGTGGGGGATGAGCAGTTCTTC.

This clonotype was detected ten times or more. The rearrangement uses TRBV20-1 and TRBJ2-4; D tentatively fits TRBD1 or TRBD2 (5 bases each). CDR1 and CDR2 from the germline V gene are DFQATT and SNEGSKA (reference sequence). V lost 5 bases and J lost 9, with 20 bases in between. CDR3 length: 14 residues. The CDR3 is CSAGDRAEYGIQYF. In DNA, the CDR3 is TGCAGTGCTGGGGACCGAGCTGAATATGGCATTCAGTACTTC.

This clonotype came up a few times. This chain links TRBV27 with TRBJ2-7; maybe TRBD2 (10 bases). V was clipped by 2 bases and J by 4 bases, with 30 bases between them. Germline V gene sequence: CDR1 MNHEY, CDR2 SMNVEV (reference sequence). CDR3 length equals 20 residues. The CDR3 loop reads CASSLRHQDRGGLAAYEQYF. The CDR3 DNA sequence: TGTGCCAGCAGTTTAAGGCATCAGGACAGGGGCGGACTAGCGGCTTACGAGCAGTACTTC.

This clonotype was seen many times. The chain combines TRBV20-1 with TRBJ2-4; no firm D call. CDR1 and CDR2 (germline): DFQATT, SNEGSKA (reference sequence). The CDR3 spans 15 residues. The germline V and J ends were trimmed by 1 base and 0 bases, with 10 bases remaining between them. CDR3 loop: CSARAQILAKNIQYF. In nucleotides, the CDR3 is TGCAGTGCTAGAGCTCAGATCCTAGCCAAAAACATTCAGTACTTC.

Turning to this clonotype: It may be a read error: a sequence one base away is much more abundant. The chain combines TRBV5-1 with TRBJ1-2; weak D call: TRBD1 (6 bases). The CDR3 length is 15 residues. Germline V gene data show CDR1 as SGHRS and CDR2 as YFSETQ. This CDR3 reads CASSLRGGSNNGYTF. CDR3 nucleotides: TGCGCCAGCAGCTTGCGCGGGGGCTCTAACAATGGCTACACCTTC.

Many counts were recorded for this clonotype. V is TRBV11-2 and J is TRBJ2-3; the match to TRBD2 covers 10 bases. The CDR3 has 16 amino acids. V lost 5 bases, J lost 0 bases, and 5 bases stayed unmatched. Germline assignment: CDR1 SGHAT and CDR2 FQNNGV. CDR3 amino acids: CASSTGLAVSTDTQYF. The DNA of the CDR3 is TGTGCCAGCAGCACCGGACTAGCGGTTAGCACAGATACGCAGTATTTT.

The chain uses TRBV4-1 and TRBJ2-3; D gene uncertain. The germline CDR1 and CDR2 sequences are MGHRA and YSYEKL. This CDR3 is built from 14 residues. V shed 8 bases and J shed 4 bases, with 16 bases lying between them. CDR3: CASGNPAWADTQYF. The CDR3 nucleotides are TGCGCCAGCGGGAACCCCGCGTGGGCAGATACGCAGTATTTT.